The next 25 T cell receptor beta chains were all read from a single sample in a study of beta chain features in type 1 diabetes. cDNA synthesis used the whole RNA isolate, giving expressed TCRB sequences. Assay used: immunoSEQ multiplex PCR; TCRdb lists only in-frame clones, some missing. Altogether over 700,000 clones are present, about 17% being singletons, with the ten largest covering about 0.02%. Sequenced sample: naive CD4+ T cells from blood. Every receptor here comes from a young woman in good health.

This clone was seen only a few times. The CDR3 reads CASSLSKMTGRTDTQYF. CDR3 bases: TGTGCCAGTAGTCTATCCAAGATGACAGGGAGGACAGATACGCAGTATTTT. The J gene is TRBJ2-3, the V gene TRBV19, with a weak D call TRBD1 (7 bases). Trimming shortened V by 5 bases and J by 3 bases, and 21 bases separated the two germline ends. CDR3 size: 17 residues. Germline CDR1 LNHDA, CDR2 SQIVND (reference sequence).

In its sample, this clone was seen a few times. The CDR3: CSVELATSTDTQYF. DNA of the CDR3: TGCAGCGTTGAGTTGGCGACTAGCACAGATACGCAGTATTTT. The V call is TRBV29-1, the J call TRBJ2-3; no reliable D call. The CDR3 spans 14 residues. V dropped 3 bases and J dropped 0 bases, with 10 bases sitting between them. The germline CDR1 and CDR2 sequences are SQVTM and ANQGSEA.

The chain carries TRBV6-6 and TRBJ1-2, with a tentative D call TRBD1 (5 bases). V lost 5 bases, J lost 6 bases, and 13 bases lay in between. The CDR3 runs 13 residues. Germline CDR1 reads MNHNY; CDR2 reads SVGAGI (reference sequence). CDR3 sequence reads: CASSHLKGDGYTF. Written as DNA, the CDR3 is TGTGCCAGCAGTCACCTGAAAGGGGATGGCTACACCTTC.

DNA for the CDR3: TGTGCCAGCAGCCGAAGACAGGTCCCGGAGGAGACCCAGTACTTC. Translated: CASSRRQVPEETQYF. J is TRBJ2-5 and V is TRBV7-8; a weak D match, TRBD1 (6 bases). The CDR3 is 15 amino acids. Trimming cost V 5 bases and J 5 bases, with 18 bases left between them. CDR1 and CDR2 from the germline V gene are SGHVS and FQNEAQ.

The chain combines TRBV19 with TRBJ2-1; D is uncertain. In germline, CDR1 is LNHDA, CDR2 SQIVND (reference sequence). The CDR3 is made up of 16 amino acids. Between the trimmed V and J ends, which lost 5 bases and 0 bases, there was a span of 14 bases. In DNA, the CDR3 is TGTGCCAGTAGTTCTCGACTCGCGAGCTCCTACAATGAGCAGTTCTTC. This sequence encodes CASSSRLASSYNEQFF.

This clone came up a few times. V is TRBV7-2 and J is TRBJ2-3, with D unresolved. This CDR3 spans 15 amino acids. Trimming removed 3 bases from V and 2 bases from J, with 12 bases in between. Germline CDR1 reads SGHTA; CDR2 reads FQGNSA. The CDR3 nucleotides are TGTGCCAGCAGCTTTATGGCCCCGGACACAGATACGCAGTATTTT. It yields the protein CASSFMAPDTDTQYF.

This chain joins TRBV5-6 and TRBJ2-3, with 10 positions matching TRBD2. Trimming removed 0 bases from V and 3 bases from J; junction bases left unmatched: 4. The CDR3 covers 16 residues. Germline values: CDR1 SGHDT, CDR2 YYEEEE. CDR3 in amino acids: CASSLGLAGVTDTQYF. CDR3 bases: TGTGCCAGCAGCTTGGGTCTAGCGGGAGTGACAGATACGCAGTATTTT.

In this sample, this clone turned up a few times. The chain's CDR3 is CATSIGNSGRYNEQFF. The CDR3 bases are TGTGCCACCAGCATAGGGAATAGCGGGCGATACAATGAGCAGTTCTTC. The rearrangement joins TRBV15 to TRBJ2-1; 7 bases map to TRBD2. Germline CDR1 LNHNV, CDR2 YYDKDF (reference sequence). The CDR3 covers 16 residues. V shed 4 bases, J shed 4 bases, and the junction held 10 bases outside the gene matches.

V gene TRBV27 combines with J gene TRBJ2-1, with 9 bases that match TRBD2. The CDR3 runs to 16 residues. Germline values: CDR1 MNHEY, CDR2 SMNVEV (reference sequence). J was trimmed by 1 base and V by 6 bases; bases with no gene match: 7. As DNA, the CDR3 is TGTGCCAGCAGACCGAAGACTAGCGGATCCTACAATGAGCAGTTCTTC. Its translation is CASRPKTSGSYNEQFF.

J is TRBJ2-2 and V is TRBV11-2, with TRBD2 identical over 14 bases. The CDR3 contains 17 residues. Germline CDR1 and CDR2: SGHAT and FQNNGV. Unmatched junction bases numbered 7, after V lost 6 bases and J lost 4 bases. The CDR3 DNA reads TGTGCCAGCAGGTCCGGACTAGCGGGAGGACGCACCGGGGAGCTGTTTTTT. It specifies CASRSGLAGGRTGELFF.

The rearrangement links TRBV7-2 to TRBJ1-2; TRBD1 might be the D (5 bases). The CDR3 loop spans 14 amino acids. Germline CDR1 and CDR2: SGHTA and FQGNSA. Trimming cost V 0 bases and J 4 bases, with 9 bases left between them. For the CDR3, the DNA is TGTGCCAGCAGCTTAGCACAGGTTGCCTATGGCTACACCTTC. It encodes CASSLAQVAYGYTF.

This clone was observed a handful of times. The CDR3 sequence: CASSPGTSFTDTQYF. DNA for the CDR3: TGCGCCAGCAGCCCGGGGACTAGCTTTACAGATACGCAGTATTTT. V is TRBV4-3 and J is TRBJ2-3; 9 bases map to TRBD2. The CDR3 is 15 amino acids. Germline V gene lookup returns CDR1 LGHNA and CDR2 YSLEER. J lost 3 bases, V lost 4 bases, and 5 bases had no gene match.

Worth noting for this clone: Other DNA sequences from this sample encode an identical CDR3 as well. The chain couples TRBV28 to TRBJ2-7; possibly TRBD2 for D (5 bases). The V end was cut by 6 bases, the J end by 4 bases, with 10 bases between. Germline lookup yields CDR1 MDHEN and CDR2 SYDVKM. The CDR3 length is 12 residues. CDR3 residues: CASSLAGYEQYF. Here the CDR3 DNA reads TGTGCCAGCAGCCTGGCGGGTTACGAGCAGTACTTC. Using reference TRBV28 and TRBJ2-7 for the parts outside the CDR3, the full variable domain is DVKVTQSSRYLVKRTGEKVFLECVQDMDHENMFWYRQDPGLGLRLIYFSYDVKMKEKGDIPEGYSVSREKKERFSLILESASTNQTSMYLCASSLAGYEQYFGPGTRLTVT.

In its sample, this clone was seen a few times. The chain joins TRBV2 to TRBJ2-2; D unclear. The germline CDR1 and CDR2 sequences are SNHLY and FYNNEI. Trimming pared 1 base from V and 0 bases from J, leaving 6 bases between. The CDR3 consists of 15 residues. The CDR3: CASSEGRTNTGELFF. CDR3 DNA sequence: TGTGCCAGCAGTGAAGGCAGGACGAACACCGGGGAGCTGTTTTTT. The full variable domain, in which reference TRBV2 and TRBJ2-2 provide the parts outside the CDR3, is EPEVTQTPSHQVTQMGQEVILRCVPISNHLYFYWYRQILGQKVEFLVSFYNNEISEKSEIFDDQFSVERPDGSNFTLKIRSTKLEDSAMYFCASSEGRTNTGELFFGEGSRLTVL.

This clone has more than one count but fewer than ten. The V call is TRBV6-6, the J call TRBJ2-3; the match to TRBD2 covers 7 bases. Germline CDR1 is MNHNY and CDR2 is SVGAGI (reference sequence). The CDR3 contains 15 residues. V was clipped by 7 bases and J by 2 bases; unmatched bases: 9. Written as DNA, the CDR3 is TGTGCCAGCATTCGCGGGAGACGGGACACAGATACGCAGTATTTT. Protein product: CASIRGRRDTDTQYF.

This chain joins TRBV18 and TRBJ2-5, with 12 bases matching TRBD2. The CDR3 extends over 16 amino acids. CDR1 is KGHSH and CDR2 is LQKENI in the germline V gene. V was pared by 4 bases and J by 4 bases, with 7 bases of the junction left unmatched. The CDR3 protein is CASSLRSSGRAETQYF. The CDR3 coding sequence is TGTGCCAGCTCACTTCGATCTAGCGGGAGGGCAGAGACCCAGTACTTC.

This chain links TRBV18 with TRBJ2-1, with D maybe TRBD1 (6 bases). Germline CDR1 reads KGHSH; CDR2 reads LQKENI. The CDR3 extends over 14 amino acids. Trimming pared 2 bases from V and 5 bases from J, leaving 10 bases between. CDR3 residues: CASSPRQVNNEQFF. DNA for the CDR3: TGTGCCAGCTCACCAAGACAGGTAAACAATGAGCAGTTCTTC.

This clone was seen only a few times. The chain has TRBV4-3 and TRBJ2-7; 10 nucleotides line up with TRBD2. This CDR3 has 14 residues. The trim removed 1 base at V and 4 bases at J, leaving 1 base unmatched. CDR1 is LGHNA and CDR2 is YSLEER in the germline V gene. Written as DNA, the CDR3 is TGCGCCAGCAGCCAAGCTAGCGGGAGTTACGAGCAGTACTTC. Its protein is CASSQASGSYEQYF.

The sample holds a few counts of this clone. CDR3 loop: CASSAGQGARTEQFF. The CDR3 DNA reads as TGTGCCAGCAGCGCCGGACAGGGGGCGCGAACTGAGCAGTTCTTC. The chain combines TRBV25-1 with TRBJ2-1, with 11 bases identical to TRBD1. The germline V gene encodes CDR1 MGHDK and CDR2 SYGVNS. Germline trimming cut 6 bases from V and 9 bases from J; bases unmatched to any gene: 10. The CDR3 contains 15 residues.

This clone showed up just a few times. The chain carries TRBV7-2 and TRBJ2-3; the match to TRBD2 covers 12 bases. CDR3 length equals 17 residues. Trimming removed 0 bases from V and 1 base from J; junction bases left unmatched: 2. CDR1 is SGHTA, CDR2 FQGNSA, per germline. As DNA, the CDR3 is TGTGCCAGCAGCTTAGCCCTAGCGGGAGGGGGCACAGATACGCAGTATTTT. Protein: CASSLALAGGGTDTQYF.

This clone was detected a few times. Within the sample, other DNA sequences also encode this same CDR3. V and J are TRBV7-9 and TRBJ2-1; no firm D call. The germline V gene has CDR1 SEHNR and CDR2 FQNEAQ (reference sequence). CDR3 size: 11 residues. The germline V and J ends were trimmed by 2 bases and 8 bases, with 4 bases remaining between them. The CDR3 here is CASSLIDEQFF. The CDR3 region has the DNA TGTGCCAGCAGCTTAATCGATGAGCAGTTCTTC.

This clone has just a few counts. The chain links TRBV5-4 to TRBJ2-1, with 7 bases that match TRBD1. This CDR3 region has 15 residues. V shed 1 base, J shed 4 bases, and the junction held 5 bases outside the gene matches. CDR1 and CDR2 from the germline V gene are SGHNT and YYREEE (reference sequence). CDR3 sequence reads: CASSLTTTGYNEQFF. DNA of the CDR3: TGTGCCAGCAGCTTGACCACGACAGGGTACAATGAGCAGTTCTTC.

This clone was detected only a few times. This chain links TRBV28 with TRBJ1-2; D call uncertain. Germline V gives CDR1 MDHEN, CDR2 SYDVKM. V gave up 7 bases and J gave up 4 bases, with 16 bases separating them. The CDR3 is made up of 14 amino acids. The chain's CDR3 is CASTYVDTPYGYTF. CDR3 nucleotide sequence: TGTGCCAGCACCTATGTCGACACCCCCTATGGCTACACCTTC.

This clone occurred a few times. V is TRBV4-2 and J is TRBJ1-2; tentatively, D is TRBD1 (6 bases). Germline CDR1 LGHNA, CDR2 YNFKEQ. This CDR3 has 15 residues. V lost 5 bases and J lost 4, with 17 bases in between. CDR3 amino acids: CASSDTGIRGYGYTF. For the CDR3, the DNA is TGTGCCAGCAGCGATACAGGGATCCGCGGCTATGGCTACACCTTC.

CDR3 coding DNA: TGTGCCAGCAGTGTTTGGAGGGGGCCCACTGAAGCTTTCTTT. It encodes CASSVWRGPTEAFF. This sequence joins TRBV7-2 and TRBJ1-1; 7 bases fit TRBD1. V lost 6 bases to trimming and J lost 4 bases; unmatched junction nucleotides: 8. The CDR3 consists of 14 residues. Germline CDR1 SGHTA, CDR2 FQGNSA. The whole variable domain, filled in from reference TRBV7-2 and TRBJ1-1, reads GAGVSQSPSNKVTEKGKDVELRCDPISGHTALYWYRQSLGQGLEFLIYFQGNSAPDKSGLPSDRFSAERTGGSVSTLTIQRTQQEDSAVYLCASSVWRGPTEAFFGQGTRLTVV.